This T cell receptor (beta chain) comes out of a study of shared clonotypes between healthy human individuals. In the study overall: Three plates each covered CD4 naive and memory; CD8 naive two, CD8 memory one.

Germline V lookup: CDR1 MDHEN, CDR2 SYDVKM. There are 15 residues in the CDR3. Trimming stripped 3 bases from V and 8 bases from J, with 17 bases between. Sequenced by immunoSEQ multiplex PCR; TCRdb stores in-frame clones only, minus some. Of about 1.1 million clones listed, roughly 74% are singletons. Sequenced material: memory CD4+ T cells from PBMCs. The subset here: CD45RA-negative fraction. This TCR came from a man aged 18 to 30 in good health. Some clones in this sample may be carry-over from other donors' samples. The chain has TRBV28 and TRBJ2-1; D gene ambiguous. CDR3 in amino acids: CASSFPPPKIHEQFF. DNA for the CDR3: TGTGCCAGCAGTTTCCCCCCCCCTAAGATCCATGAGCAGTTCTTC.